This T cell receptor beta chain comes out of a study of T cells in Graves' hyperthyroidism and ophthalmopathy. Study results and caveats: Blood also showed most of the thyroid clonotypes that were expanded above 0.001.

Amplified regions were TCR beta CDR3 sequences from RNA transcripts. The HTBI primer set drove a first-round RT-PCR of the TCR CDR3. Each CDR3 protein gets one entry after TCRdb re-called the multiplex PCR reads with MiXCR. The data show hundreds of thousands of distinct CDR3 sequences, with roughly 50% seen just once and 6.5% to 9% held by the top ten. Patients showing uncontrolled infection, other autoimmune disease, pregnancy or lactation were ineligible. Each diagnosis drew on symptoms, thyroxine, TRAb, thyroid ultrasound and orbital computed tomography findings. On this clonotype: Its antigen is undetermined.

Germline V gives CDR1 SNHLY, CDR2 FYNNEI. With 8 bases clipped from V and 3 bases from J, the junction kept 7 bases outside the gene matches. CDR3 length equals 13 residues. The clonotype originates from a woman aged 18-29 years with Graves' hyperthyroidism. The sequenced material came from peripheral blood or thyroid tissue (not recorded which). This sequence joins TRBV2 and TRBJ2-7, with 7 bases lining up with TRBD1. The CDR3 DNA follows: TGTGCCAGCGGAATTCGACAGGGCTACGAGCAGTACTTC. Its translation is CASGIRQGYEQYF.